This T cell receptor (beta chain) was retrieved from a study of shared clonotypes between healthy human individuals. The study, taken as a whole, reports: Enrolling few donors narrowed the genetic and exposure-history diversity that was represented.

The CDR3 covers 17 residues. CDR1 and CDR2 (germline): SGHNT, YYREEE (reference sequence). Trimming cost V 4 bases and J 2 bases; bases outside gene matches: 6. Negatively enriched CD4+ T cells were divided by CD45RA into naive and memory. Note on this clone: Its antigen is currently unknown.

The assay was immunoSEQ multiplex PCR, and TCRdb's table has in-frame clones only and misses some. The table has around 2.5 million clones, under 95% seen once; the top ten hold about 0.34%. The chain has TRBV5-4 and TRBJ2-1; 13 nucleotides agree with TRBD2. The source material was naive CD4+ T cells from PBMCs. Specified subset: CD45RA+ positively selected. The sequence derives from a man aged 18 to 35 in good health. Some clones in this sample may be carry-over from other donors' samples. CDR3 DNA: TGTGCCAGCAGCCCCGGACTAGCGGGAGTGGCCTACAATGAGCAGTTCTTC. This sequence encodes CASSPGLAGVAYNEQFF.